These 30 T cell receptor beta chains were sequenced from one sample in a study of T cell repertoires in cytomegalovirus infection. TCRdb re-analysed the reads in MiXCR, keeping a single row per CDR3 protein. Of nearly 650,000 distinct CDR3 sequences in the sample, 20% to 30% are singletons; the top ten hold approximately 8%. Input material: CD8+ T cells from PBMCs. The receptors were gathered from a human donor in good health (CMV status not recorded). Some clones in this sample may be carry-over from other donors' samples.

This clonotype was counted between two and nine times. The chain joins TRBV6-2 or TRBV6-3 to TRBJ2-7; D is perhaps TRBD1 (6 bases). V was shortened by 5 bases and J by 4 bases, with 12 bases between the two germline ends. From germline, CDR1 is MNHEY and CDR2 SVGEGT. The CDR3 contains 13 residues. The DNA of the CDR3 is TGTGCCAGCAGTCCCAGGGGTTTATACGAGCAGTACGTC. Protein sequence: CASSPRGLYEQYV.

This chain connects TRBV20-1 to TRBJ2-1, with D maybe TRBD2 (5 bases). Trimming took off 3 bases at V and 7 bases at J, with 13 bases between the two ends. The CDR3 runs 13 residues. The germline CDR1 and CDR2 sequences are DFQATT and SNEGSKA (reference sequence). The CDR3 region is CSASNREQNEQFF. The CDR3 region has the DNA TGCAGTGCTAGTAATAGGGAGCAGAATGAGCAGTTCTTC.

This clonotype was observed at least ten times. CDR3 sequence reads: CASSIMGRRGDEQYF. The CDR3 DNA sequence: TGTGCCAGTAGTATCATGGGGCGACGAGGCGACGAGCAGTACTTC. The chain combines TRBV19 with TRBJ2-7; a weak D match, TRBD1 (5 bases). V lost 3 bases, J lost 5 bases, and 17 bases lay in between. CDR1 is LNHDA and CDR2 is SQIVND in the germline V gene (reference sequence). The CDR3 runs 15 residues.

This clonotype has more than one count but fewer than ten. CDR3 in amino acids: CASIVLAGSPSSYEQYF. In DNA form, the CDR3 reads TGTGCCAGCATAGTTCTAGCGGGCTCCCCGAGCTCCTACGAGCAGTACTTC. V is TRBV27 and J is TRBJ2-7; TRBD2 aligns across 8 bases. This CDR3 contains 17 residues. The J segment lost 0 bases and the V segment lost 7 bases, leaving 14 bases of the junction unmatched. The germline gives CDR1 MNHEY, CDR2 SMNVEV (reference sequence).

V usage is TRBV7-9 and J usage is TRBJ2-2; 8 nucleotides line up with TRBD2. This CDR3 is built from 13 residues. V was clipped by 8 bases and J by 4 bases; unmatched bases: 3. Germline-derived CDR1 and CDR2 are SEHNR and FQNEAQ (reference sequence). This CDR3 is CASVSGVTGELFF. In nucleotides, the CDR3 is TGTGCCAGCGTTAGCGGGGTCACCGGGGAGCTGTTTTTT.

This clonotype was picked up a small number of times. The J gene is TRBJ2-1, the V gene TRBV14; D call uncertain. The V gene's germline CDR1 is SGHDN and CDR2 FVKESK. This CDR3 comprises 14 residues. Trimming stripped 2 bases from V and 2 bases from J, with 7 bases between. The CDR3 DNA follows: TGTGCCAGCAGCCAAATGTCGCCCTACAATGAGCAGTTCTTC. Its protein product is CASSQMSPYNEQFF.

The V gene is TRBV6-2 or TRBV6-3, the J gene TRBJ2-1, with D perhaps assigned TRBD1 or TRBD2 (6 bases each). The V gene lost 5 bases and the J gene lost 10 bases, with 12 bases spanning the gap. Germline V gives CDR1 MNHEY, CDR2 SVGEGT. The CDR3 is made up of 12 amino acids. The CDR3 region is CASSASGGEQFF. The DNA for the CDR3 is TGTGCCAGCAGTGCTTCCGGGGGCGAGCAGTTCTTC.

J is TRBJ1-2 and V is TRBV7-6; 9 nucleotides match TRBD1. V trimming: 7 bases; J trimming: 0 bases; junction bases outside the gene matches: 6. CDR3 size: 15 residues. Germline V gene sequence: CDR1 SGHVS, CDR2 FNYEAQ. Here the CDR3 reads CASKPTGGANYGYTF. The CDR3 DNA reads TGTGCCAGCAAGCCGACAGGGGGAGCTAACTATGGCTACACCTTC.

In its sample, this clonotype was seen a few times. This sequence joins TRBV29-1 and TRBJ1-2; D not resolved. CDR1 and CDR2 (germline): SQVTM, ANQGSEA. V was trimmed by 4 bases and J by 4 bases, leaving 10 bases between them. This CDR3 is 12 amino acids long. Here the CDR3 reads CSVVIELYGYTF. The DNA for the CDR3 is TGCAGCGTTGTCATCGAACTCTATGGCTACACCTTC. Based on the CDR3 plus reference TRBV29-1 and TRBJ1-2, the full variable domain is SAVISQKPSRDICQRGTSLTIQCQVDSQVTMMFWYRQQPGQSLTLIATANQGSEATYESGFVIDKFPISRPNLTFSTLTVSNMSPEDSSIYLCSVVIELYGYTFGSGTRLTVV.

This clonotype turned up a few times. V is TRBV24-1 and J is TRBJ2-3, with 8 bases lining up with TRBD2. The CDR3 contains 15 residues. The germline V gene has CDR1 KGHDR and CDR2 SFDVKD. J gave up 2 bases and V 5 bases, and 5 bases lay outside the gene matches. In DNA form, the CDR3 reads TGTGCCACCAGTGTCGGGGGGGCCCCCACAGATACGCAGTATTTT. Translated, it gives CATSVGGAPTDTQYF.

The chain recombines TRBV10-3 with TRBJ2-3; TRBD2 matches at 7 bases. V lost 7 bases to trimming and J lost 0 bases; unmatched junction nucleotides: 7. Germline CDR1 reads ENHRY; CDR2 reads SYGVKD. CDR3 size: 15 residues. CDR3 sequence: CAITETSPSTDTQYF. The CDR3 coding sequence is TGTGCCATCACCGAGACTAGCCCTAGCACAGATACGCAGTATTTT.

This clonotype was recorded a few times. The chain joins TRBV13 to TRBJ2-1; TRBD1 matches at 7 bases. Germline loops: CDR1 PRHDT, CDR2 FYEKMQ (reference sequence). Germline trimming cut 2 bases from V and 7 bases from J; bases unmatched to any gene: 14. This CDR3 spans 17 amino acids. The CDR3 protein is CASSLKQSRGYRNEQFF. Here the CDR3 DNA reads TGTGCCAGCAGCTTAAAGCAAAGCAGGGGGTATCGAAATGAGCAGTTCTTC.

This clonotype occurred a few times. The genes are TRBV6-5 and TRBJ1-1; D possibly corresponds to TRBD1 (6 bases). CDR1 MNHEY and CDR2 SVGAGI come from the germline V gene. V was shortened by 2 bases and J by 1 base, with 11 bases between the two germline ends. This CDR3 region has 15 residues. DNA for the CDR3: TGTGCCAGCAGTTACCTCCAGGGGTCGAACACTGAAGCTTTCTTT. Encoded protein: CASSYLQGSNTEAFF.

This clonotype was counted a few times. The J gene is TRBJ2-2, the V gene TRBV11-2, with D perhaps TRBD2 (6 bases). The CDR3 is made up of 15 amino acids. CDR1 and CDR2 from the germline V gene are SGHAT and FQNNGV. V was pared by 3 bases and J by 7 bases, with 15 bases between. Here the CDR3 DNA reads TGTGCCAGCAGCTTCAGTTTTCAAGCGGGCGGGGAGCTGTTTTTT. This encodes CASSFSFQAGGELFF.

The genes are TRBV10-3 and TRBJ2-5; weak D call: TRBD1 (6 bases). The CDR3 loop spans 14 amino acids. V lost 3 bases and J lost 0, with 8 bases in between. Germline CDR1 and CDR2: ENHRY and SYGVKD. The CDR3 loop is CAISDTGYQETQYF. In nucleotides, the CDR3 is TGTGCCATCAGTGACACAGGGTACCAAGAGACCCAGTACTTC.

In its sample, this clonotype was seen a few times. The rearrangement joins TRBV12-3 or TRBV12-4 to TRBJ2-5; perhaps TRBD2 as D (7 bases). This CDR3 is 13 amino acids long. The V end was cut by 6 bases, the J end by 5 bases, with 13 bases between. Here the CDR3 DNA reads TGTGCCAGCAGGGAGGGGGGGCCGGAGACCCAGTACTTC. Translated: CASREGGPETQYF.

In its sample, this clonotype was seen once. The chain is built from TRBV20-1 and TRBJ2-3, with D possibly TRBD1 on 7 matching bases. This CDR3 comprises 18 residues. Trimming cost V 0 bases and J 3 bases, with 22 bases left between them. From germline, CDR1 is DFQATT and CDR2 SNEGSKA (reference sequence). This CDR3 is CSARDREGETGRTDTQYF. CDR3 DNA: TGCAGTGCTAGAGATCGCGAAGGGGAGACAGGGAGGACAGATACGCAGTATTTT.

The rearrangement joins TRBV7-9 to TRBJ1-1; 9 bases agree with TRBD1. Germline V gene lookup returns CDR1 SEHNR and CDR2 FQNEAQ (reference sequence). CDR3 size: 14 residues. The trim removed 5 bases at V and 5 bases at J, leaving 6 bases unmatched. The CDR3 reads CASSPRTGETEAFF. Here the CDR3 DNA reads TGTGCCAGCAGCCCACGGACAGGGGAAACTGAAGCTTTCTTT.

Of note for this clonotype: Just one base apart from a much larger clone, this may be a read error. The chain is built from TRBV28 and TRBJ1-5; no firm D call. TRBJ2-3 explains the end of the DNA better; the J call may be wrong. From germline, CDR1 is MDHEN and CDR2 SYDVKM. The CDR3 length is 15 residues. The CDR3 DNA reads TGTGCCAGCAGAAAGGATGGCGGTAGCAATCAGCCCCAGTATTTT. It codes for CASRKDGGSNQPQYF.

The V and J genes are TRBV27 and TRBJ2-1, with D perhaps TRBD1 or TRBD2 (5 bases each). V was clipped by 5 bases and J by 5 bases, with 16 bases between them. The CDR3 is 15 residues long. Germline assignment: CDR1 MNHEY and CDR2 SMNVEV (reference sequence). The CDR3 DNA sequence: TGTGCCAGCAGTCCTCGGGGCAGGGTGAACAATGAGCAGTTCTTC. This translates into CASSPRGRVNNEQFF.

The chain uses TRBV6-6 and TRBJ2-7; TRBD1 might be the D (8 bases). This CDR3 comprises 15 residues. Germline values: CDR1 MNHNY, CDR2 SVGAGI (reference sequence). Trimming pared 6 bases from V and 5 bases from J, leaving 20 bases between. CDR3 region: CASSNTGGGDDEQYF. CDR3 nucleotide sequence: TGTGCCAGCAGCAATACAGGGGGGGGGGACGACGAGCAGTACTTC.

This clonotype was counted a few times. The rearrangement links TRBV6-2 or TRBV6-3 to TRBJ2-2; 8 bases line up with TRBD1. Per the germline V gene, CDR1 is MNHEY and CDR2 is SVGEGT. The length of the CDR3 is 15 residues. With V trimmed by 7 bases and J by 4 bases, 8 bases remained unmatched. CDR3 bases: TGTGCCAGCACCCTCGCCAGGGGGCCCACCGGGGAGCTGTTTTTT. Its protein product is CASTLARGPTGELFF.

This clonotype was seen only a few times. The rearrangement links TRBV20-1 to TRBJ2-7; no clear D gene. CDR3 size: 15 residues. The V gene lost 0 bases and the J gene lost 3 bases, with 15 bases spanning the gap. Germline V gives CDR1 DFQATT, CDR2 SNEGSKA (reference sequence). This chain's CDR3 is CSARDQRMLVYEQYV. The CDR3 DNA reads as TGCAGTGCTAGAGATCAAAGAATGCTGGTCTACGAGCAGTACGTC.

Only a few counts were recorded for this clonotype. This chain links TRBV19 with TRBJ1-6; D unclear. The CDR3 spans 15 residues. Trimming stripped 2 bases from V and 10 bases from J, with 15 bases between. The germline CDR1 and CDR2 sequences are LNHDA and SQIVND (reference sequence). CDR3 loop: CASSIRRETRSPLHF. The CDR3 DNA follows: TGTGCCAGTAGTATACGACGGGAGACACGATCACCCCTCCACTTT.

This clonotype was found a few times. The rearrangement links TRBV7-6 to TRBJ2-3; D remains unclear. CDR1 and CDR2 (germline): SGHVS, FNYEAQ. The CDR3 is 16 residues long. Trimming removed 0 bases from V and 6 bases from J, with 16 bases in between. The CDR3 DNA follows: TGTGCCAGCAGCTTAGCTGGACGGACGTATCTCGATACGCAGTATTTT. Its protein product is CASSLAGRTYLDTQYF.

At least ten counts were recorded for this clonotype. The CDR3 nucleotides are TGTGCCAGCAGCCCCGTTGGGACTGGGGGCACTGAAGCTTTCTTT. It yields the protein CASSPVGTGGTEAFF. The genes are TRBV7-2 and TRBJ1-1; D perhaps matches TRBD1 (5 bases). The CDR3 is 15 residues long. CDR1 SGHTA and CDR2 FQGNSA come from the germline V gene. V lost 5 bases to trimming and J lost 4 bases, with 17 bases between them.

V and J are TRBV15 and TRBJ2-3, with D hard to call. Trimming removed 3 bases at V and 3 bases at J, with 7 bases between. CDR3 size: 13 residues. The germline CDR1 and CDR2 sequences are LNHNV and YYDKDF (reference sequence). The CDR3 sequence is CATSSSRTDTQYF. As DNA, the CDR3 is TGTGCCACCAGCAGCTCTAGGACAGATACGCAGTATTTT.

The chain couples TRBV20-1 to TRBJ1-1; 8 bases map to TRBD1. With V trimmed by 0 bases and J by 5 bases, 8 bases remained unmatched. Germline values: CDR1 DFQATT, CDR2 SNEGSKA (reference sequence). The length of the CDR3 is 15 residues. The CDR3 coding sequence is TGCAGTGCTAGAGATAAGGACAGGGCGTGGACTGAAGCTTTCTTT. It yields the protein CSARDKDRAWTEAFF.

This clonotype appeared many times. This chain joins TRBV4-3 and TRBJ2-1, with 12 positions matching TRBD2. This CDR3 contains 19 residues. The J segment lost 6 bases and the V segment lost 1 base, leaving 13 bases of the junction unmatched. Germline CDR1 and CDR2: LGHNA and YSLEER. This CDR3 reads CASSQGPSGGARITNEQFF. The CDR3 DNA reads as TGCGCCAGCAGCCAAGGACCTAGCGGGGGGGCCCGCATTACCAATGAGCAGTTCTTC.

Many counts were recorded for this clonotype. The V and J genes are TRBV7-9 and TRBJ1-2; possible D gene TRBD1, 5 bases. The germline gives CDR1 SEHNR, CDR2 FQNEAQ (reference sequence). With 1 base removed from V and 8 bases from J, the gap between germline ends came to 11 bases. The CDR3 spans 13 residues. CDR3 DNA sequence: TGTGCCAGCAGCTTAGGACAGCTCTTCGGCTACACCTTC. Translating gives CASSLGQLFGYTF.